One and the same sample provided the 3 T cell receptor beta chains below, sequenced in a study of T cells after yellow fever vaccination. One entry per CDR3 protein, called by TCRdb with MiXCR from the 5' RACE reads. The data show fewer than 150,000 distinct CDR3 sequences, around 7.7% seen once. Material: CD4+ T cells sorted from PBMCs, obtained 5 days after the yellow fever booster vaccination. The source of these receptors is a young man who received the YFV17D yellow fever vaccine.

This clonotype was detected ten times or more. The chain combines TRBV28 with TRBJ1-5; D call uncertain. Trimming cost V 5 bases and J 4 bases, with 3 bases left between them. The CDR3 consists of 11 residues. Germline V CDR1 and CDR2: MDHEN, SYDVKM. The CDR3, as DNA: TGTGCCAGCAGTAATAATCAGCCCCAGCATTTT. Translating gives CASSNNQPQHF.

This clonotype was counted at least ten times. The V and J genes are TRBV20-1 and TRBJ1-2; D call uncertain. Germline V gives CDR1 DFQATT, CDR2 SNEGSKA (reference sequence). CDR3 length: 12 residues. Trimming cost V 0 bases and J 8 bases, with 10 bases left between them. This chain's CDR3 is CSARDVQDGYTF. As DNA, the CDR3 is TGCAGTGCTAGAGATGTACAAGACGGCTACACCTTC.

This clonotype has ten or more counts. The chain is built from TRBV12-3 or TRBV12-4 and TRBJ2-2; D may be TRBD1 (6 bases). CDR3 length equals 16 residues. Trimming pared 3 bases from V and 0 bases from J, leaving 11 bases between. CDR3 sequence (DNA): TGTGCCAGCAGTTTGATCGCAGGGGCGAACACCGGGGAGCTGTTTTTT. Translation gives CASSLIAGANTGELFF.